The 10 T cell receptor beta chains in this list originate from one sample, sequenced in a study of spatial heterogeneity in lung cancer. TCRdb itself ran the 5' RACE reads through MiXCR, one entry per CDR3 protein. The sample holds 9,500 to 11,000 distinct CDR3 sequences, 12% seen once. Whole-study findings and limits: Within tumors, counts of expanded alpha and beta TCRs tracked tumor mutation counts.

These receptors' targets are unknown. Time point specified: sample taken at primary tumor resection. The sequencing here drew on lung tumor tissue, taken at surgery. The receptor source for this set is a male donor with early-stage non-small cell lung cancer.

At least ten counts were recorded for this clonotype. As an off-target read in a library built for alpha chains, this beta chain has a frequency of little significance. The chain links TRBV29-1 to TRBJ2-5; 13 bases align to TRBD2. The CDR3 totals 13 residues. Per germline, CDR1 SQVTM and CDR2 ANQGSEA. V dropped 6 bases and J dropped 5; count of bases not matched to a gene: 3. This CDR3 reads CSVLLAGGETQYF. CDR3 bases: TGCAGCGTCCTACTAGCGGGAGGGGAGACCCAGTACTTC.

As to this clonotype: This beta chain turned up in a library designed for alpha chains; as an off-target read, its abundance says little. The rearrangement links TRBV28 to TRBJ1-2; D not certain. Germline V gene lookup returns CDR1 MDHEN and CDR2 SYDVKM. The V end lost 4 bases, the J end lost 11 bases, and 17 bases lay between the germline ends. The CDR3 is 13 amino acids. The CDR3 is CASSSGLTTWYTF. The CDR3 region has the DNA TGTGCCAGCAGTTCAGGCTTGACGACGTGGTACACCTTC.

This clonotype was recorded many times. Found in a library prepared for alpha chains, this beta chain is an off-target read, and its abundance has little meaning. The CDR3 DNA sequence: TGCAGTGTCTCTAGCGAGGGAAGGACTAATGAAAAACTGTTTTTT. This gives the protein CSVSSEGRTNEKLFF. J is TRBJ1-4 and V is TRBV20-1; the D is unclear. Trimming took 7 bases from V and 2 from J, leaving 17 bases between them. CDR3 length: 15 residues. CDR1 and CDR2 (germline): DFQATT, SNEGSKA (reference sequence).

This clonotype was observed at least ten times. Since the library was made to target alpha chains, this beta chain is a stray read and its abundance is not meaningful. The chain carries TRBV2 and TRBJ2-5; D is unclear. The germline V gene encodes CDR1 SNHLY and CDR2 FYNNEI. The CDR3 sequence is 12 residues long. Between the trimmed V and J ends, which lost 5 bases and 4 bases, there was a span of 8 bases. The CDR3 reads CASSLDRETQYF. Here the CDR3 DNA reads TGTGCCAGCAGTCTAGATCGAGAGACCCAGTACTTC.

By sample fraction, this clonotype is medium-sized. This beta chain is an off-target read within a library intended for alpha chains, so its frequency means little. The chain recombines TRBV9 with TRBJ1-6; 11 positions match TRBD1. CDR1 is SGDLS, CDR2 YYNGEE, per germline. The CDR3 is 16 residues long. V shed 4 bases, J shed 6 bases, and the junction held 6 bases outside the gene matches. CDR3 loop: CASSPRTGGPNSPLHF. In DNA, the CDR3 is TGTGCCAGCAGCCCTCGGACAGGGGGCCCTAATTCACCCCTCCACTTT.

A remark on this clonotype: This beta chain is a stray sequence in a library constructed for alpha chains; its clone size is not meaningful. The CDR3 sequence: CASSQGAGSYEQYF. The CDR3 nucleotides are TGTGCCAGCAGCCAAGGCGCAGGTTCCTACGAGCAGTACTTC. This rearrangement joins TRBV3-1 to TRBJ2-7; D gene ambiguous. V was pared by 1 base and J by 1 base, with 8 bases between. The CDR3 consists of 14 residues. Germline V CDR1 and CDR2: LGHDT, YNNKEL (reference sequence).

This clonotype was counted only a few times. A library made for alpha chains picked up this beta chain off target, so its size means little. This chain links TRBV6-5 with TRBJ1-4; D unclear. The CDR3 loop spans 15 amino acids. Germline V gene data show CDR1 as MNHEY and CDR2 as SVGAGI. Trimming cost V 3 bases and J 0 bases, with 8 bases left between them. CDR3 coding DNA: TGTGCCAGCAGTTATGTACGGACAACTAATGAAAAACTGTTTTTT. This encodes CASSYVRTTNEKLFF.

This clonotype showed up many times. A library made for alpha chains picked up this beta chain off target, so its size means little. J is TRBJ1-1 and V is TRBV29-1; no definite D call. Germline CDR1 and CDR2: SQVTM and ANQGSEA. The CDR3 is 14 residues long. Between the trimmed V and J ends, which lost 2 bases and 0 bases, there was a span of 10 bases. The CDR3 reads CSVEPLTVNTEAFF. The CDR3, as DNA: TGCAGCGTTGAACCGCTGACCGTGAACACTGAAGCTTTCTTT.

Of note for this clonotype: Within a library made for alpha chains, this beta chain is off target, and its count is uninformative. The chain combines TRBV7-2 with TRBJ2-7, with 13 positions matching TRBD2. This CDR3 is built from 17 residues. J lost 9 bases, V lost 6 bases, and 17 bases had no gene match. CDR1 is SGHTA and CDR2 is FQGNSA in the germline V gene. CDR3 DNA: TGTGCCAGCAGTTTATCACCAGGACTAGCGGGAGTAAAAGGGCAGTACTTC. Translated: CASSLSPGLAGVKGQYF. The variable domain in full, with the rest retrieved from reference TRBV7-2 and TRBJ2-7, is GAGVSQSPSNKVTEKGKDVELRCDPISGHTALYWYRQSLGQGLEFLIYFQGNSAPDKSGLPSDRFSAERTGGSVSTLTIQRTQQEDSAVYLCASSLSPGLAGVKGQYFGPGTRLTVT.

In its sample, this clonotype was seen many times. A library prepared for alpha chains yielded this beta chain as an off-target read; its size is of little meaning. The chain has TRBV7-6 and TRBJ2-2; 7 nucleotides align to TRBD1. Germline V gene sequence: CDR1 SGHVS, CDR2 FNYEAQ. V lost 6 bases and J lost 0; bases outside the gene matches: 7. The CDR3 is 16 amino acids. The CDR3 is CASRYSGTANTGELFF. The CDR3 DNA follows: TGTGCCAGCAGATATTCCGGGACAGCGAACACCGGGGAGCTGTTTTTT.